This TCR beta chain was captured in a study of radiotherapy plus CTLA-4 blockade in lung cancer. This table comes from immunoSEQ multiplex PCR, and its TCRdb copy is limited to in-frame clones, with some not included. This sample yields about 49,000 clones, of which over 75% are seen a single time; 7.8% belongs to the top ten. In regard to this clone: What it binds is not known.

Germline V gives CDR1 SGHDT, CDR2 YYEEEE. This CDR3 region has 14 residues. Unmatched junction bases numbered 3, after V lost 0 bases and J lost 3 bases. Study results and limitations: The authors reported that early blood T cell clone dynamics, with interferon-beta, best predicted response.

This sample comprised peripheral blood, obtained from a patient treated with radiotherapy plus ipilimumab. V gene TRBV5-6 combines with J gene TRBJ2-7; 7 nucleotides match TRBD1. This clonotype was obtained from a human donor with non-small cell lung cancer whose response to radiotherapy plus ipilimumab could not be evaluated. CDR3 DNA: TGTGCCAGCAGCTTGGTGGGACAGAGCTACGAGCAGTACTTC. Residues: CASSLVGQSYEQYF. The full variable domain, with the rest looked up from reference TRBV5-6 and TRBJ2-7, is DAGVTQSPTHLIKTRGQQVTLRCSPKSGHDTVSWYQQALGQGPQFIFQYYEEEERQRGNFPDRFSGHQFPNYSSELNVNALLLGDSALYLCASSLVGQSYEQYFGPGTRLTVT.